Each of the 2 T cell receptor beta chains below was sequenced from the same sample in a study of T cell changes during pregnancy in multiple sclerosis. Profiling relied on immunoSEQ multiplex PCR, and the TCRdb table lists in-frame clones only, not all of them. The sample lists about 75,000 clones; over 85% were seen once. Sequences were derived from CD4+ T cells from peripheral blood mononuclear cells, sampled after pregnancy. Receptors originate from a female donor with multiple sclerosis, enrolled in a pregnancy study.

J is TRBJ1-4 and V is TRBV4-2; D is unclear. The CDR3 extends over 12 amino acids. The V and J ends lost 0 bases and 10 bases respectively, with 6 bases between them. Germline V gene lookup returns CDR1 LGHNA and CDR2 YNFKEQ. The CDR3 sequence is CASSQDRIKLFF. As DNA, the CDR3 is TGTGCCAGCAGCCAAGATAGAATAAAACTGTTTTTT.

The genes are TRBV6-5 and TRBJ2-7, with 13 bases fitting TRBD2. The CDR3 length is 14 residues. Per germline, CDR1 MNHEY and CDR2 SVGAGI. With 8 bases clipped from V and 5 bases from J, the junction kept 6 bases outside the gene matches. The CDR3: CASSRTSGSHEQYF. The CDR3 bases are TGTGCCAGCTCGCGGACTAGCGGGAGTCACGAGCAGTACTTC.